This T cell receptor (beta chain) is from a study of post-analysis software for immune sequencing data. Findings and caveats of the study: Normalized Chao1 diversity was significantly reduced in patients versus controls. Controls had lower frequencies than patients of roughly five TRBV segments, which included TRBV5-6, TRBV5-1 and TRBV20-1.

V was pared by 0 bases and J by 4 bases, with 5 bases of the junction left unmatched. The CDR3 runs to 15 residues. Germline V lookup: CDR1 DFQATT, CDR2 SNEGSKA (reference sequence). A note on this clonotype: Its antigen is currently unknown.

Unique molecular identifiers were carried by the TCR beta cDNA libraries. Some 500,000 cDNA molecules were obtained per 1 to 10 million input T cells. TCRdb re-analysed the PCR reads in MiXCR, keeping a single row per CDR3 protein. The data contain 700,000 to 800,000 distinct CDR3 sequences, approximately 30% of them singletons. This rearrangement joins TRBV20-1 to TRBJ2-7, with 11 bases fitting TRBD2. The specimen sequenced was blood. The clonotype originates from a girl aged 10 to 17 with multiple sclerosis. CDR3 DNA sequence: TGCAGTGCTAGAGATACTAGCGGGAGTCCATACGAGCAGTACTTC. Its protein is CSARDTSGSPYEQYF.